Listed here is a single T cell receptor (beta chain). Authors' analysis steps: Amplification of reference gene primers provided the estimated nucleated cell counts. Method: immunoSEQ multiplex PCR; TCRdb's copy keeps in-frame clones and lacks some. Clone size and the V and J calls come from that table; the DNA yielded D and trimming. The sample lists 350,000 to 400,000 clones; roughly 90% were seen once. V lost 0 bases and J lost 8; bases outside the gene matches: 9. The CDR3 has 16 residues. The germline gives CDR1 SGHRS, CDR2 YFSETQ. This specimen comes from a study of blood T cell repertoires in COVID-19. Study details: The analysed material was cDNA or gDNA that came from T cells, B-cell-depleted T cells, or PBMCs.

Patients at the Seattle site were enrolled during active infection and followed longitudinally. The sequenced sample consisted of peripheral blood. This TCR came from a woman aged 30 to 39 with COVID-19, enrolled during active disease. The chain carries TRBV5-1 and TRBJ2-4, with 9 bases lining up with TRBD1. The CDR3 DNA reads as TGCGCCAGCAGCTTGGGTCGGGACAGGGCCCCTGACATTCAGTACTTC. It is translated as CASSLGRDRAPDIQYF.